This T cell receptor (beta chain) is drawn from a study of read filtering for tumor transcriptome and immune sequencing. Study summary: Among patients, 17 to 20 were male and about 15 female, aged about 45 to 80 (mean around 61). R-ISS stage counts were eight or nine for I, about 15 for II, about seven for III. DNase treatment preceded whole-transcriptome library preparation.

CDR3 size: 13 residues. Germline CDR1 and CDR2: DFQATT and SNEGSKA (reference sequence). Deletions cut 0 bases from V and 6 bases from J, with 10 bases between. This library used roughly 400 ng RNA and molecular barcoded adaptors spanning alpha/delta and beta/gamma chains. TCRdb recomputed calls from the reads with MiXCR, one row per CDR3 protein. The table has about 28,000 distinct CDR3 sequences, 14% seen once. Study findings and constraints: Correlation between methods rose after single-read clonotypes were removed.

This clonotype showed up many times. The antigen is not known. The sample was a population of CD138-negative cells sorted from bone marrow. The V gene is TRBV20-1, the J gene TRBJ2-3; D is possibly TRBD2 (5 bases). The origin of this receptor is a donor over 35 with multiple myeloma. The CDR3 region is CSAREPGKDTQYF. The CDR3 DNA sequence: TGCAGTGCTAGAGAGCCGGGGAAGGATACGCAGTATTTT.